This T cell receptor beta chain was identified during a study of shared clonotypes between healthy human individuals. Study-wide context: Donors had three CD4 naive, three CD4 memory, two CD8 naive and one CD8 memory plate apiece. Study-wide findings and caveats: Sampling covered blood only; tissue repertoires likely differ. An expected dependence of interdonor clonotype sharing on sequencing depth was noted.

Libraries were prepared by immunoSEQ multiplex PCR; TCRdb keeps only in-frame clonotypes and omits some of them. In the table there are some 700,000 clones, around 90% of which are singletons. Unmatched junction bases numbered 9, after V lost 0 bases and J lost 3 bases. CDR1 and CDR2 (germline): SEHNR, FQNEAQ (reference sequence). CDR3 length: 18 residues. About this clone: Its matching antigen is unknown.

Combination of CD45RO+ cells with CCR7-negative CD45RA+ TemRA cells was used for CD8 memory. V is TRBV7-9 and J is TRBJ2-5; 11 nucleotides match TRBD2. Sequences were obtained from memory CD8+ T cells from PBMCs. The subset is: CD45RO+ cells pooled with CCR7-negative TemRA cells. The sequence was obtained from a man between 18 and 29 years old in good health. Some clones in this sample may be carry-over from other donors' samples. The CDR3 DNA sequence: TGTGCCAGCAGCTTAGCCCGACTAGCGGGAAATCCTAAAGAGACCCAGTACTTC. Its translation: CASSLARLAGNPKETQYF.